In its sample, the clone carrying this TCR beta chain is medium-sized (0.01 to 0.1%). Its antigen is as yet unknown. Among the patients, none had received any treatment before thyroid surgery. In the authors' methods: A papillary thyroid cancer distant-metastasis classifier was built from CDR3 differences across clinicopathological groups. TCRdb used MiXCR to call clones anew from the PCR reads. The V and J calls and clone size come from TCRdb's table, not from the authors' own analysis. Of tens of thousands of clones in the sample, roughly 13% were seen once. The data were obtained in a study of metastatic and nonmetastatic thyroid tumors. Whole-study findings and limits: As reported, TCR beta diversity in blood and tumor was significantly higher in malignant thyroid tumors than in benign nodules.

This clonotype originated in a female donor with papillary thyroid cancer or a benign thyroid nodule (not recorded which). Some clones in this sample may be carry-over from other donors' samples. Sequenced sample: blood.

The CDR3: CASSLGAGGFGGYTF. For the CDR3, the DNA is TGTGCCAGCAGTTTAGGGGCAGGGGGTTTTGGCGGCTACACCTTC. V gene TRBV12-3 or TRBV12-4 combines with J gene TRBJ1-2; 7 bases align to TRBD1. The CDR3 totals 15 residues. J was trimmed by 8 bases and V by 1 base; bases with no gene match: 10.